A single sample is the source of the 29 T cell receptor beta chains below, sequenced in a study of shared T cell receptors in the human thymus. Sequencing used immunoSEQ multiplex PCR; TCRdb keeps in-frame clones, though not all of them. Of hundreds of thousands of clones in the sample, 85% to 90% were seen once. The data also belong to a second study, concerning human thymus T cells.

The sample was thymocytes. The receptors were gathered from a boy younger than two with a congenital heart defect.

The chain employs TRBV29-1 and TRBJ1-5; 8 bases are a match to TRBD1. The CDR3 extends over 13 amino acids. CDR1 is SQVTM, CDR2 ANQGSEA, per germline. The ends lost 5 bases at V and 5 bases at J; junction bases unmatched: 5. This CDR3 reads CSVMDREDQPQHF. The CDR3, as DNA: TGCAGCGTTATGGACAGGGAGGATCAGCCCCAGCATTTT. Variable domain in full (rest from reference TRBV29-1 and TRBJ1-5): SAVISQKPSRDICQRGTSLTIQCQVDSQVTMMFWYRQQPGQSLTLIATANQGSEATYESGFVIDKFPISRPNLTFSTLTVSNMSPEDSSIYLCSVMDREDQPQHFGDGTRLSIL.

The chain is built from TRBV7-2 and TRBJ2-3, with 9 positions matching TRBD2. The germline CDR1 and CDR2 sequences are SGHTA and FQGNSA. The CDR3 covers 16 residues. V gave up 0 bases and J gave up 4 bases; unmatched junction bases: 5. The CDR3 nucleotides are TGTGCCAGCAGCTTAGCGGGCGGGAGGGGGGCAGATACGCAGTATTTT. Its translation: CASSLAGGRGADTQYF.

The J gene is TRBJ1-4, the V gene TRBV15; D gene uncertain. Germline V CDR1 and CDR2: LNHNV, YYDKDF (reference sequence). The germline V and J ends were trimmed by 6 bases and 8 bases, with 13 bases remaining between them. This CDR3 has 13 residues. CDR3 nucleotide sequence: TGTGCCACCAGTCCCCTGGGGAGAGAAAAACTGTTTTTT. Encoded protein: CATSPLGREKLFF.

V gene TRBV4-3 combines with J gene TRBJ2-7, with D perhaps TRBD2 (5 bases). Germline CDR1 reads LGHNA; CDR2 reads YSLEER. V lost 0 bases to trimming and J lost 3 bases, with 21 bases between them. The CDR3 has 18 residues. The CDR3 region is CASSQDYRRSPQLYEQYF. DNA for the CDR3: TGCGCCAGCAGCCAAGACTACCGGAGGAGTCCGCAACTCTACGAGCAGTACTTC.

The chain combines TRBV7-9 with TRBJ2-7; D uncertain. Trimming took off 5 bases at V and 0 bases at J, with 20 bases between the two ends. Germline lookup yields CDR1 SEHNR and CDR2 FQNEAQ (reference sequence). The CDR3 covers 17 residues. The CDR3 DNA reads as TGTGCCAGCAGCCCCTCGTCTGCGTCCCCGAGCTCCTACGAGCAGTACTTC. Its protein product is CASSPSSASPSSYEQYF.

CDR3 in amino acids: CASGISGSSPQIHYNEQFF. The CDR3 DNA is TGTGCTAGTGGGATTAGCGGATCTAGTCCCCAAATTCACTACAATGAGCAGTTCTTC. The chain links TRBV12-5 to TRBJ2-1; D might be TRBD2 (6 bases). The germline V gene encodes CDR1 LGHNT and CDR2 FRNRAP. The length of the CDR3 is 19 residues. Trimming stripped 6 bases from V and 3 bases from J, with 27 bases between.

CDR3: CASSLMAGGPMDEQYF. In DNA, the CDR3 is TGCGCCAGCAGCTTGATGGCGGGAGGGCCCATGGACGAGCAGTACTTC. The chain has TRBV5-1 and TRBJ2-7, with TRBD2 matching 9 bases. Germline V gene sequence: CDR1 SGHRS, CDR2 YFSETQ. The CDR3 runs to 16 residues. Losses at the gene ends were 1 base for V and 5 bases for J; bases not matched to a gene: 10.

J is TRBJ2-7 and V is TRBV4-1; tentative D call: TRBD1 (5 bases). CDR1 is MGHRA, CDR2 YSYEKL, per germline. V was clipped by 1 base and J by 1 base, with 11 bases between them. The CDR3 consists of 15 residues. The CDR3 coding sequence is TGCGCCAGCAGCCAAGGGGGCTCTGGGTCCTACGAGCAGTACTTC. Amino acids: CASSQGGSGSYEQYF.

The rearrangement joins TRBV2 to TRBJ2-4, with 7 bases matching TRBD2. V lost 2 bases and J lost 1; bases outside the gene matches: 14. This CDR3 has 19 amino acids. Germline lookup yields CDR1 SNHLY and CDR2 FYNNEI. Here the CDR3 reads CASSEPSRGEMVAKNIQYF. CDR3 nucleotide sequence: TGTGCCAGCAGTGAACCCTCCCGGGGGGAAATGGTTGCCAAAAACATTCAGTACTTC.

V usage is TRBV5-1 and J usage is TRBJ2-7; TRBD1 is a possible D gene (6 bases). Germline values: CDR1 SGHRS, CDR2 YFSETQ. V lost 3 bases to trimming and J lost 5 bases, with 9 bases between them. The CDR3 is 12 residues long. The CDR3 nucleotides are TGCGCCAGCAGCTCCAAGGGGGACGAGCAGTACTTC. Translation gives CASSSKGDEQYF. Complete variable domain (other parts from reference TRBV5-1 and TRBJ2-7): KAGVTQTPRYLIKTRGQQVTLSCSPISGHRSVSWYQQTPGQGLQFLFEYFSETQRNKGNFPGRFSGRQFSNSRSEMNVSTLELGDSALYLCASSSKGDEQYFGPGTRLTVT.

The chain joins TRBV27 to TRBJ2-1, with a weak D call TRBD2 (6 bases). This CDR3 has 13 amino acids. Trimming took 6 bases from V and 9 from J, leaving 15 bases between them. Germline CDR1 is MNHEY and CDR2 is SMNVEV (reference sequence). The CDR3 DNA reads TGTGCCAGCAGACGATTCCCGGGAGTTGAGCAGTTCTTC. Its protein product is CASRRFPGVEQFF.

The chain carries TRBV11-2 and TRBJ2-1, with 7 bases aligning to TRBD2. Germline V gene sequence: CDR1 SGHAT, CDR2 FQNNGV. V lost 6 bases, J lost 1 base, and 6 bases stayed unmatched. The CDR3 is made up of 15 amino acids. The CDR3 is CASRAGRWSYNEQFF. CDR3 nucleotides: TGTGCCAGCAGAGCGGGAAGATGGTCCTACAATGAGCAGTTCTTC. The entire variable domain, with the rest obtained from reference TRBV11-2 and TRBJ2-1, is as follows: EAGVAQSPRYKIIEKRQSVAFWCNPISGHATLYWYQQILGQGPKLLIQFQNNGVVDDSQLPKDRFSAERLKGVDSTLKIQPAKLEDSAVYLCASRAGRWSYNEQFFGPGTRLTVL.

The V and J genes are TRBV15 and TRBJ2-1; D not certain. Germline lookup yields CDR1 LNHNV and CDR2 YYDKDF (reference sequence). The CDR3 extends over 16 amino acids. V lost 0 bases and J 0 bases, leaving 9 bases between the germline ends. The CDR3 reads CATSRDWSSSYNEQFF. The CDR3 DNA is TGTGCCACCAGCAGAGATTGGTCCAGCTCCTACAATGAGCAGTTCTTC.

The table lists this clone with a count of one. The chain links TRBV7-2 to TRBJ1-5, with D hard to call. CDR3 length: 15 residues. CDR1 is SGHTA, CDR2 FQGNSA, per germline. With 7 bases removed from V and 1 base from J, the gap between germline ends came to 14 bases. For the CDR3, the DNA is TGTGCCAGCACCTCCGGGTCCCCGAGCAATCAGCCCCAGCATTTT. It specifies CASTSGSPSNQPQHF.

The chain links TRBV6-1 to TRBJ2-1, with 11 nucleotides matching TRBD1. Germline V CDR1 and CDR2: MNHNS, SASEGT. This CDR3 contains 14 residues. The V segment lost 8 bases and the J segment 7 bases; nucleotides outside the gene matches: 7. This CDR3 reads CASEYWDRGNEQFF. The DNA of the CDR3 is TGTGCCAGCGAATATTGGGACAGGGGGAATGAGCAGTTCTTC.

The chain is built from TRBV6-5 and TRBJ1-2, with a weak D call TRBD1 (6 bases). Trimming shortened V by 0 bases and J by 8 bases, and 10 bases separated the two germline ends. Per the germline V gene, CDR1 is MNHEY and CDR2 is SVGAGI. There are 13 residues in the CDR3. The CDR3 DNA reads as TGTGCCAGCAGTTACTCAAGGGACATCGGCTACACCTTC. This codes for CASSYSRDIGYTF.

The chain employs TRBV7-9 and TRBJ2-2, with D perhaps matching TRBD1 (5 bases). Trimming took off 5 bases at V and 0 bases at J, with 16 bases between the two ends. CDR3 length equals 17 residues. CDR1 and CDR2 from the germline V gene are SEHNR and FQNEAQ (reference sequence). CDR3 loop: CASSPPVARANTGELFF. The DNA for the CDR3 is TGTGCCAGCAGCCCCCCTGTAGCCAGGGCGAACACCGGGGAGCTGTTTTTT.

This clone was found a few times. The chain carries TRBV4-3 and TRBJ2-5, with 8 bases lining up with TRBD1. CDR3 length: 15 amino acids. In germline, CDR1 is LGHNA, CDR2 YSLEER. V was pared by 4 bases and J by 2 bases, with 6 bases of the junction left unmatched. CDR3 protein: CASSPFRGLQETQYF. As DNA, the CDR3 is TGCGCCAGCAGCCCTTTCAGGGGGCTGCAAGAGACCCAGTACTTC.

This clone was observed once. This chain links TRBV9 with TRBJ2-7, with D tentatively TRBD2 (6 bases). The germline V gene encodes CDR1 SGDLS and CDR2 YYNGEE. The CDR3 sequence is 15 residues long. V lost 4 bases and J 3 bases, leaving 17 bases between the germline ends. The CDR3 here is CASSPPTSRCYEQYF. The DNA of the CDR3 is TGTGCCAGCAGCCCTCCTACTAGCCGTTGCTACGAGCAGTACTTC.

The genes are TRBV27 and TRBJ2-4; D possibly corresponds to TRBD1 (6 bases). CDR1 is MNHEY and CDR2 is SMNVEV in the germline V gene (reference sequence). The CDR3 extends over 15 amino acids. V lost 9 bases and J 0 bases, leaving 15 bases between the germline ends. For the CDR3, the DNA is TGTGCCAGGAAGATACAGGGAGTAGCCAAAAACATTCAGTACTTC. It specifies CARKIQGVAKNIQYF.

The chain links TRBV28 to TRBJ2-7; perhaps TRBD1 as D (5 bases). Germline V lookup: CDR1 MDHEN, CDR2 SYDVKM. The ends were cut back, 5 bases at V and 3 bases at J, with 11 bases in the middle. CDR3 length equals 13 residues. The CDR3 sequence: CASSPQGHYEQYF. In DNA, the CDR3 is TGTGCCAGCAGTCCCCAGGGCCACTACGAGCAGTACTTC. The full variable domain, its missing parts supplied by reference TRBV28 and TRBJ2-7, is DVKVTQSSRYLVKRTGEKVFLECVQDMDHENMFWYRQDPGLGLRLIYFSYDVKMKEKGDIPEGYSVSREKKERFSLILESASTNQTSMYLCASSPQGHYEQYFGPGTRLTVT.

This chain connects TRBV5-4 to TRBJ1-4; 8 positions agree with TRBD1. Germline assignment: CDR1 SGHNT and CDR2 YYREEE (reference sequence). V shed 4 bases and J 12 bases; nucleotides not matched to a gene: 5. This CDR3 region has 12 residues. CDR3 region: CASSTGQEELFF. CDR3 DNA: TGTGCCAGCAGCACGGGACAGGAAGAACTGTTTTTT.

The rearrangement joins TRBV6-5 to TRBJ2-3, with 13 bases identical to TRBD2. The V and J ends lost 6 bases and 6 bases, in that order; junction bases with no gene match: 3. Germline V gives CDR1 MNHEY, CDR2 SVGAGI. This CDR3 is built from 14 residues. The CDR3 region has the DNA TGTGCCAGCAGACTAGCGGGAGGGCGGGATACGCAGTATTTT. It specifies CASRLAGGRDTQYF.

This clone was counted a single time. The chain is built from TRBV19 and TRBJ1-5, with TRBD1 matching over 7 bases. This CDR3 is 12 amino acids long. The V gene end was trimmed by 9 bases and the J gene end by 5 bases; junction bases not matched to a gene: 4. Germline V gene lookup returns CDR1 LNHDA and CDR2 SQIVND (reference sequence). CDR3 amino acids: CASNQGDQPQHF. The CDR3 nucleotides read TGTGCCAGCAACCAGGGGGATCAGCCCCAGCATTTT.

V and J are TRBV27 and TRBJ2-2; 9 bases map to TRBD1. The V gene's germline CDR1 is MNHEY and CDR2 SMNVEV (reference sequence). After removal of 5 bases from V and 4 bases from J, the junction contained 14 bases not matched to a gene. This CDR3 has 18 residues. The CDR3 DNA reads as TGTGCCAGCAGTCCTGGGCCAGGACAGGGGCGACGCACCGGGGAGCTGTTTTTT. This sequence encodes CASSPGPGQGRRTGELFF.

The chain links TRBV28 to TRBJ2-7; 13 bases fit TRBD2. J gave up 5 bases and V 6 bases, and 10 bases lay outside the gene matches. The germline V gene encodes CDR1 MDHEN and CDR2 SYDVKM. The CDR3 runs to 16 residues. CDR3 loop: CASSPLTSGREDEQYF. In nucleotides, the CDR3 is TGTGCCAGCAGCCCACTCACTAGCGGGAGGGAGGACGAGCAGTACTTC.

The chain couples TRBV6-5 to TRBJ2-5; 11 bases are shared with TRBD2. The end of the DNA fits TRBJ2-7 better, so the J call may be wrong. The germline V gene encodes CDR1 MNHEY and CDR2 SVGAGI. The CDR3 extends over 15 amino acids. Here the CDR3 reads CASSGTSGNPYEQYF. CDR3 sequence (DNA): TGTGCCAGCAGTGGGACTAGCGGAAACCCCTACGAGCAGTACTTC.

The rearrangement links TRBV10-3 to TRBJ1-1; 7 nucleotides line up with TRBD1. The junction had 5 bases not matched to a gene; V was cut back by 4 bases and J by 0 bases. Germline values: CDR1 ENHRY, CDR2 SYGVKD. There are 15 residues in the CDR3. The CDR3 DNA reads TGTGCCATCAGTGGTCTGACAGGGATGAACACTGAAGCTTTCTTT. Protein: CAISGLTGMNTEAFF.

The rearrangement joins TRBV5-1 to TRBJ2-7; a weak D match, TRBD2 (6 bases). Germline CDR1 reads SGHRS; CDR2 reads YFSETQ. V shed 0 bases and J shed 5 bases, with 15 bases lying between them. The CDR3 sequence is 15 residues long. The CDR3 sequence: CASSLDAGRADEQYF. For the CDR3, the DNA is TGCGCCAGCAGCTTGGACGCCGGGAGAGCGGACGAGCAGTACTTC.